Shown below are 9 T cell receptor beta chains from a single sample sequenced in a study of T cells in Graves' hyperthyroidism and ophthalmopathy. The investigators amplified TCR beta CDR3 regions from RNA transcripts. First-round RT-PCR of the TCR CDR3 relied on the HTBI primer set. TCRdb reprocessed the multiplex PCR reads with MiXCR, giving one entry per CDR3 protein. The data hold approximately 520,000 distinct CDR3 sequences, with approximately 24% observed a single time. The source material was blood. The receptor set was obtained from a woman younger than 45 with Graves' ophthalmopathy.

This clonotype was counted many times. CDR3 region: CASSQILQGYGYTF. CDR3 DNA: TGCGCCAGCAGCCAAATTCTACAGGGTTATGGCTACACCTTC. The chain recombines TRBV4-1 with TRBJ1-2; a weak D match, TRBD1 (6 bases). Germline V gene data show CDR1 as MGHRA and CDR2 as YSYEKL. CDR3 length: 14 residues. Between the trimmed V and J ends, which lost 2 bases and 5 bases, there was a span of 12 bases.

This clonotype was seen a handful of times. The chain links TRBV6-1 to TRBJ1-1; D not certain. Germline CDR1 reads MNHNS; CDR2 reads SASEGT. The V and J ends lost 2 bases and 3 bases respectively, with 13 bases between them. This CDR3 is built from 15 residues. CDR3 sequence: CASSESTAAYTEAFF. The CDR3 nucleotides are TGTGCCAGCAGTGAAAGTACAGCGGCATACACTGAAGCTTTCTTT.

This clonotype occurred a few times. Germline is not matched at one junction end, which may reflect a read error. V and J are TRBV12-3 or TRBV12-4 and TRBJ2-5; TRBD2 aligns across 8 bases. The CDR3 extends over 13 amino acids. The CDR3 protein is CASSVAGSETQYF. The CDR3 DNA is TGTGCCAGCAGTGTAGCGGGATCAGAGACCCAGTACTTC.

This clonotype was observed many times. The genes are TRBV12-3 or TRBV12-4 and TRBJ1-1; the D is unclear. The CDR3 length is 15 residues. Trimming pared 1 base from V and 0 bases from J, leaving 9 bases between. The CDR3 nucleotides read TGTGCCAGCAGTTTAGAGTTAGGGATGAACACTGAAGCTTTCTTT. Its protein is CASSLELGMNTEAFF.

This clonotype has at least ten counts. The rearrangement uses TRBV27 and TRBJ2-7; D might be TRBD1 (5 bases). Germline V gene data show CDR1 as MNHEY and CDR2 as SMNVEV (reference sequence). CDR3 length: 12 residues. V gave up 9 bases and J gave up 3 bases, with 12 bases separating them. The CDR3 coding sequence is TGTGCCAGTTGGGGCCTTAGCTACGAGCAGTACTTC. It yields the protein CASWGLSYEQYF.

The CDR3 loop is CASSPPGGHEQYF. In DNA form, the CDR3 reads TGTGCCAGCTCACCACCGGGGGGTCACGAGCAGTACTTC. The genes are TRBV18 and TRBJ2-7; maybe TRBD2 (6 bases). The V end was cut by 0 bases, the J end by 5 bases, with 8 bases between. The CDR3 runs to 13 residues. Germline lookup yields CDR1 KGHSH and CDR2 LQKENI.

Note on this clonotype: This may come from a read error, since a much larger clone is one base off. The V gene is TRBV15, the J gene TRBJ2-5; TRBD2 matches 7 bases. There are 13 residues in the CDR3. V lost 2 bases, J lost 4 bases, and 1 base stayed unmatched. The germline V gene has CDR1 LNHNV and CDR2 YYDKDF (reference sequence). The chain's CDR3 is CATSRRGVETQYF. CDR3 nucleotide sequence: TGTGCCACCAGCAGACGGGGGGTAGAGACCCAGTACTTC.

This clonotype was detected a few times. Just one base apart from a much larger clone, this may be a read error. This chain links TRBV6-5 with TRBJ1-5; D unresolved. This CDR3 is 15 amino acids long. V was clipped by 0 bases and J by 0 bases, with 6 bases between them. From germline, CDR1 is MNHEY and CDR2 SVGAGI. In DNA, the CDR3 is TGTGCCAGCAGTTACTCGAGTAATAGCAATCAGCCCCAGCATTTT. Amino acid sequence: CASSYSSNSNQPQHF.

In this sample, this clonotype turned up a few times. This chain links TRBV11-2 with TRBJ1-3; D is perhaps TRBD1 (6 bases). Germline lookup yields CDR1 SGHAT and CDR2 FQNNGV. This CDR3 spans 20 amino acids. Trimming cost V 0 bases and J 4 bases, with 25 bases left between them. CDR3 in amino acids: CASSLDMRQAIPGGGNTIYF. CDR3 bases: TGTGCCAGCAGCTTAGATATGAGACAGGCAATCCCTGGCGGGGGAAACACCATATATTTT.